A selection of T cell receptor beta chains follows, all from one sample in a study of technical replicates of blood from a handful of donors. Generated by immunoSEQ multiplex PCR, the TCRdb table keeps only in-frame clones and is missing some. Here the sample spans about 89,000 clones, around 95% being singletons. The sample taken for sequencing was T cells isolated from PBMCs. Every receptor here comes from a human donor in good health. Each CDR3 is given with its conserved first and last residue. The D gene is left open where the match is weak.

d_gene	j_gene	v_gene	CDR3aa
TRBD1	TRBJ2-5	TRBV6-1	CASSENRGIGETQYF
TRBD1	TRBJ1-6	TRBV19	CASSRQTGTENSPLHF
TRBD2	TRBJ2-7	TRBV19	CASSTLAVSTEQYF
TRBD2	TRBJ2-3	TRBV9	CASSVSGGGGTTDTQYF
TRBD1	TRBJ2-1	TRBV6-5	CASSSGTGTYNEQFF
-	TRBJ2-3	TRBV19	CASSIKLGTDTQYF
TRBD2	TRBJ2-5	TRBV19	CASSTLGGTETQYF
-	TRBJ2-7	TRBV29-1	CSVLVYEQYF
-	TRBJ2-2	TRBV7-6	CASSPPTGELFF
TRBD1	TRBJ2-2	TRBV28	CASSLYDRGRPNTGELFF
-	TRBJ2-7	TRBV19	CASSLSWTLDYEQYF
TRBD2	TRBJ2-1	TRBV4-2	CASSLTSGGVSEQFF
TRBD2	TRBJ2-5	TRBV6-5	CASSSRGGARETQYF
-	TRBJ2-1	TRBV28	CASSPMYGPNSYNEQFF
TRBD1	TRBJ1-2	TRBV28	CASSLGTGVGYTF
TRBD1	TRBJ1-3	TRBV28	CASSRLDRVTGNTIYF
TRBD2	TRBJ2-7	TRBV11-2	CASSYGGAQYF
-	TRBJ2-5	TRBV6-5	CASSHNRDQETQYF